These T cell receptor beta chains were read from a single sample in a study of OX40 agonist ivuxolimab in advanced cancers. Using immunoSEQ multiplex PCR, the repertoire was profiled, and TCRdb retains in-frame clones only, with some absent. The repertoire has about 22,000 clones, 80% to 90% of them found once; the top ten carry over 20%. The sequences come from CD4+ or CD8+ T cells sorted from blood, collected in a trial of the OX40 agonist ivuxolimab. Every receptor here comes from an adult with an advanced solid tumor such as melanoma, head and neck, liver or kidney cancer. CDR3s include the opening cysteine and the closing phenylalanine or tryptophan. D genes are given only for firm matches. The listing skips clone size in some rows; elsewhere it reads once, few, many or a size class.

abundance,d_gene,j_gene,v_gene,CDR3nt,CDR3aa
NA,NA,TRBJ1-1,TRBV19,TGTGCCAGTAGTATGTGGGGGGAGAACACTGAAGCTTTCTTT,CASSMWGENTEAFF
NA,NA,TRBJ2-1,TRBV11-2,TGTGCCAGCAGCTTACACGGAGGGAGTGAGCAGTTCTTC,CASSLHGGSEQFF
once,NA,TRBJ2-1,TRBV28,TGTGCCAGCAGTGCAACAGGGTGGAATGAGCAGTTCTTC,CASSATGWNEQFF
NA,NA,TRBJ1-2,TRBV9,TGTGCCAGTGACTCGGGCGCCGAGGAGGGCTACACCTTC,CASDSGAEEGYTF
NA,TRBD1,TRBJ2-7,TRBV19,TGTGCCAGTAGGCAGGGGGCTAGCGAGCAGTACTTC,CASRQGASEQYF
NA,NA,TRBJ2-5,TRBV4-1,TGCGCCAGCAGCCAAGTAGGGCGGGAGACCCAGTACTTC,CASSQVGRETQYF
once,TRBD2,TRBJ2-3,TRBV9,TGTGCCAGCACCAAGGGGCGGGGGGGCACAGATACGCAGTATTTT,CASTKGRGGTDTQYF
many,NA,TRBJ1-6,TRBV5-1,TGCGCCAGCAGCTTGGGGACAGCACCCCTCCACTTT,CASSLGTAPLHF
few,NA,TRBJ2-1,TRBV11-2,TGTGCCAGCAGCTTAGGGGCGGGACAGTTCTTC,CASSLGAGQFF
NA,TRBD1,TRBJ1-5,TRBV19,TGTGCCAGTAGTGAAAGGGGGCTCCGTAATCAGCCCCAGCATTTT,CASSERGLRNQPQHF
NA,NA,TRBJ2-2,TRBV10-3,TGTGCCATCAGTTGGGTAGCGGAGAACACCGGGGAGCTGTTTTTT,CAISWVAENTGELFF
many,NA,TRBJ2-7,TRBV27,TGTGCCAGCAGTTCCAGGGATCTATTGACCGAGCAGTACTTC,CASSSRDLLTEQYF
NA,NA,TRBJ2-7,TRBV5-4,TGTGCCAGCAGCCTACTGGGCCAGGGTCATGCGTGGGAGCAGTACTTC,CASSLLGQGHAWEQYF
large,NA,TRBJ2-5,TRBV7-8,TGTGCCAGCAGCTTCGCGGGGCGTCGGAGCCAGTACTTC,CASSFAGRRSQYF
NA,NA,TRBJ2-7,TRBV27,TGTGCCAGCAGTCCGTCCGGAACAGTCGTCTCCTACGAGCAGTACTTC,CASSPSGTVVSYEQYF
few,NA,TRBJ2-2,TRBV28,TGTGCCAGCAGCCTCCTCACAGACACCGGGGAGCTGTTTTTT,CASSLLTDTGELFF
NA,NA,TRBJ1-1,TRBV5-4,TGTGCCAGCAGCCCCGGACGGGTGAACACTGAAGCTTTCTTT,CASSPGRVNTEAFF
many,TRBD1,TRBJ2-7,TRBV5-4,TGTGCCACTTCAAACCCCGGGACAGGGGATTACGAGCAGTACTTC,CATSNPGTGDYEQYF
NA,TRBD1,TRBJ2-1,TRBV15,TGTGCCACCCTAGGACAGGGGGCTCGTCTAGCGGCCAATGAGCAGTTCTTC,CATLGQGARLAANEQFF
few,NA,TRBJ1-2,TRBV10-1,TGCGCCAGCAGTGAGTCGGAGATGGGGCCTCTTAACTATGGCTACACCTTC,CASSESEMGPLNYGYTF
once,NA,TRBJ1-2,TRBV10-3,TGTGCCATCAGTGGAGAAGACGACAACTATGGCTACACCTTC,CAISGEDDNYGYTF
NA,NA,TRBJ2-1,TRBV5-1,TGCGCCAGCAGCTTGGCGCCTAGCCCCGTGGGCTACAATGAGCAGTTCTTC,CASSLAPSPVGYNEQFF
NA,NA,TRBJ2-1,TRBV5-4,TGTGCCAGCAGCTTTTCAGGAGGTGAGCAGTTCTTC,CASSFSGGEQFF
NA,NA,TRBJ2-3,TRBV6-4,TGTGCCATCGATTTGACGAGGGCATCAGGCACAGATACGCAGTATTTT,CAIDLTRASGTDTQYF
once,TRBD1,TRBJ2-3,TRBV5-4,TGTGCCAGCAGCTTGGATACGTTCGGGACAGGGGGAACAGATACGCAGTATTTT,CASSLDTFGTGGTDTQYF
once,TRBD1,TRBJ2-2,TRBV13,TGTGCCAGCAGCCGACAGGGACCCACCGGGGAGCTGTTTTTT,CASSRQGPTGELFF
medium-sized,NA,TRBJ2-1,TRBV6-5,TGTGCCAGCAGTTATGGGGAATACAATGAGCAGTTCTTC,CASSYGEYNEQFF
NA,NA,TRBJ2-6,TRBV27,TGTGCCAGCAGTACGTTGTCTGGGGCCAACGTCCTGACTTTC,CASSTLSGANVLTF
NA,TRBD1,TRBJ2-3,TRBV5-6,TGTGCCAGCAGCTTGGTTATTGGGGCAGGGGGAAACACAGATACGCAGTATTTT,CASSLVIGAGGNTDTQYF
NA,TRBD1,TRBJ2-7,TRBV13,TGTGCCAGCAGCTCCACCGGGACAGGCAGGAGGTACGAGCAGTACTTC,CASSSTGTGRRYEQYF
NA,TRBD1,TRBJ1-2,TRBV28,TGTGCCAGCAAAAGCCAGGGGGTAAGGAGAGGCTACACCTTC,CASKSQGVRRGYTF
once,TRBD1,TRBJ1-1,TRBV7-6,TGTGCCAGCAGTCATACCGGGACAGGGGAGGTGGTAGCTTTCTTT,CASSHTGTGEVVAFF
NA,TRBD1,TRBJ2-3,TRBV9,TGTGCCAGCAGCGGAACAGGGGCCTTCACAGATACGCAGTATTTT,CASSGTGAFTDTQYF
NA,NA,TRBJ2-3,TRBV7-3,TGTGCCAGCAGCTCGTGGGCAGATACGCAGTATTTT,CASSSWADTQYF
NA,NA,TRBJ2-5,TRBV27,TGTGCCAGCGGGCTAGTGGAGGAGACCCAGTACTTC,CASGLVEETQYF